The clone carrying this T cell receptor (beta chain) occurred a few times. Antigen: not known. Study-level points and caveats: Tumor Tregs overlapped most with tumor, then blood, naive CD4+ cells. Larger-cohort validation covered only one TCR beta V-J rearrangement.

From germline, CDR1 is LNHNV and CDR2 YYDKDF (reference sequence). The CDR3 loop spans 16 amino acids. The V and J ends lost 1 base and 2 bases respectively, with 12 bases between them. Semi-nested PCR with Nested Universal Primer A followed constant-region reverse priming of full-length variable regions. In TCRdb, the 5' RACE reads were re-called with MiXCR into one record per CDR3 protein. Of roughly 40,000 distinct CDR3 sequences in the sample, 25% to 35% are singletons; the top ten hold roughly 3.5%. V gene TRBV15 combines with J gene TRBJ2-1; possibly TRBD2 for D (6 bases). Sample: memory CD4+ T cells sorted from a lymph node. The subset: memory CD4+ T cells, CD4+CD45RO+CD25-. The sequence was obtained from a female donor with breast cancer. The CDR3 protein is CATSRARESTYNEQFF. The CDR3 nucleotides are TGTGCCACCAGCAGAGCCCGGGAGTCCACCTACAATGAGCAGTTCTTC.